This record concerns one TCR beta chain sequence. This clone was observed a single time. Its cognate antigen has yet to be identified. It has no much larger one-base neighbor in the sample; base qualities were not kept. This entry belongs to a study of blood T cell repertoires in COVID-19 (dated by TCRdb to 2018 to 2020). With respect to the entire study: The collaborator samples originated in the United States, Italy and Spain and spanned the acute and convalescent phases of COVID-19. Where HLA class I and class II types were available, the types were taken from metadata supplied by the sample provider, not from assay-based typing. The material from the prospective study consisted of cDNA or gDNA derived from T cells, B-cell-depleted T cells, or PBMCs. A de-identified subject ID, COVID-19 status, age in years and sex were almost always included in the sample metadata. Samples were obtained from the ongoing ImmuneRACE study (first 160 participants) and from approximately 1,200 subjects provided by 6 global collaborators. The repertoires were made available in a free public database intended to serve as a resource for research on the immune response to SARS-CoV-2. The dataset comprised deeply sampled blood TCRbeta repertoires from subjects exposed to, actively infected with, or recovered from COVID-19.

The CDR3 starts with the cysteine, ends with the phenylalanine, and has 15 residues. Only CDR3 DNA is held: 45 bases, read in frame from base 1. V lost 5 bases and J lost 5 bases; the stretch between them is 17 bases long. CDR1 and CDR2 are read off the germline V gene as KGHDR and SFDVKD. Collaborating institutions collected whole blood in K2EDTA tubes following their own protocols. For TCRbeta analysis, collaborator samples were shipped as frozen whole blood, as isolated PBMCs, or as DNA extracted from either sample type. Study-wide findings and limitations: The amount of clinical and demographic metadata varied by source and participant and was provided uncurated.

The immunoSEQ Assay, a bias-controlled multiplex PCR, was used to amplify TCRbeta CDR3 regions from genomic DNA. Per the source publication's procedure: The number of nucleated cells in each sample was estimated from the amplification of reference gene primers within the assay. Sequence reads were collapsed and filtered to measure the absolute abundance of every unique TCRbeta CDR3 rearrangement. For each sample, productive Simpson clonality was calculated as the square root of Simpson's diversity index across productive rearrangements. TCRdb carries this immuneACCESS record with in-frame sequences only. Its versions omit some clonotypes, under half of them owing to an unresolved V gene in the studies checked, with the rest unexplained. The V and J calls and clone size were taken over from that table, and D and trimming were inferred from the DNA. The sample has 65,000 to 85,000 clones on record, approximately 82% of them singletons. The ten largest clones add up to over 4.5% of the sample.

The TCR sequence derives from a man aged 45-60 years with active COVID-19. The rearranged segments are TRBV24-1 and TRBJ2-5, with a tentative D gene TRBD2 over 7 matching bases. The sequenced sample consisted of peripheral blood. CDR3 loop: CATSGGGARGETQYF. Read as DNA, the sequence is TGTGCCACCAGTGGTGGGGGGGCCCGGGGGGAGACCCAGTACTTC.